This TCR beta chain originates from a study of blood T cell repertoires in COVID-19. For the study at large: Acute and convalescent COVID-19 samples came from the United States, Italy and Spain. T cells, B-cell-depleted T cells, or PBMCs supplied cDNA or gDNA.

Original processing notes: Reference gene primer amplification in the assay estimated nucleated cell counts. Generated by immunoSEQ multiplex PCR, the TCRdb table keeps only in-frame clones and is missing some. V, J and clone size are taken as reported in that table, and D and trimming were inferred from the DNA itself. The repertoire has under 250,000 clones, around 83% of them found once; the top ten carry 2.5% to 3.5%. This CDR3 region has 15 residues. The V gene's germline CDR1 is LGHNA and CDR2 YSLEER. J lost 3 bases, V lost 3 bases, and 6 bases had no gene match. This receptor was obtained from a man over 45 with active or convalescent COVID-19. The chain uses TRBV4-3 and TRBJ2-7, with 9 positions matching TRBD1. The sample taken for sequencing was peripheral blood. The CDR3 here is CASSHSDRGSYEQYF. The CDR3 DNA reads TGCGCCAGCAGCCATAGTGACAGGGGGAGCTACGAGCAGTACTTC.